This T cell receptor beta chain was sequenced in a study of blood T cell repertoires in COVID-19. Across the whole study: The study drew acute and convalescent COVID-19 samples from the United States, Italy and Spain. From T cells, B-cell-depleted T cells, or PBMCs came the material, which was cDNA or gDNA.

Sequencing was performed with immunoSEQ multiplex PCR; in TCRdb, only in-frame clones are kept and a portion is missing. The table has around 240,000 clones, 86% seen once. Participants were placed into cohorts based on the clinical history they reported. Among Cohort 3 donors, those recovered had two negative PCRs, clearance, or symptom resolution. The CDR3 runs to 11 residues. The V end was cut by 6 bases, the J end by 4 bases, with 9 bases between. Germline V CDR1 and CDR2: SQVTM, ANQGSEA. Source material: PBMCs or T cells enriched from blood (not recorded which). The sequence was obtained from a woman in her 50s who had recovered from COVID-19. The chain carries TRBV29-1 and TRBJ1-2, with D maybe TRBD1 (6 bases). CDR3 sequence: CSVDSFYGYTF. As DNA, the CDR3 is TGCAGCGTGGACAGTTTCTATGGCTACACCTTC.